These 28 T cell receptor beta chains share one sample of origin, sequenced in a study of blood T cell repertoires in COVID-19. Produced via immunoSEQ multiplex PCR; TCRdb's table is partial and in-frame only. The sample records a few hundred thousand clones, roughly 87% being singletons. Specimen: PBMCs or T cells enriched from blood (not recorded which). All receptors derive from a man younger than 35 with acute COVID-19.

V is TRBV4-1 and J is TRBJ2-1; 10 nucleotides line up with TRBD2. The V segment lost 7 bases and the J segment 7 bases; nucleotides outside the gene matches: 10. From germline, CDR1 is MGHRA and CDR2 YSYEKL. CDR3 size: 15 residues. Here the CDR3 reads CASTVLAGVGNEQFF. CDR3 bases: TGCGCCAGCACGGTTCTAGCGGGAGTGGGGAATGAGCAGTTCTTC.

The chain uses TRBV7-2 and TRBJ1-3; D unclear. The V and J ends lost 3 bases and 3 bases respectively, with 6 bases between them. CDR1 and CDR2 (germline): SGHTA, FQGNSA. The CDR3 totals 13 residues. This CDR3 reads CASSFEVGNTIYF. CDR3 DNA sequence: TGTGCCAGCAGCTTCGAGGTTGGAAACACCATATATTTT.

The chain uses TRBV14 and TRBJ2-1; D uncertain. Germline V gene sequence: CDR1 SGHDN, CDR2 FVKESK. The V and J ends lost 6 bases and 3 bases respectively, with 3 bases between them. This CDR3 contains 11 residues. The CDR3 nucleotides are TGTGCCAGCAGTCTCTACAATGAGCAGTTCTTC. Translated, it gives CASSLYNEQFF.

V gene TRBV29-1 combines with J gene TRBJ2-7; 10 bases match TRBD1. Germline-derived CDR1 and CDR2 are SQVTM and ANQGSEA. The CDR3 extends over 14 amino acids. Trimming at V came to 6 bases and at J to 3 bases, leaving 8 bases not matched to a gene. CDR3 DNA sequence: TGCAGCGTGAAGGGACAGGGGCCTTACTACGAGCAGTACTTC. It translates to CSVKGQGPYYEQYF.

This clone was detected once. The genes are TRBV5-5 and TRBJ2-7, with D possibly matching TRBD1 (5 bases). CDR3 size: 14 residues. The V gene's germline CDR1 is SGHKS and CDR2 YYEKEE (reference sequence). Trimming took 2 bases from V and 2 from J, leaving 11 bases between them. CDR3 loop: CASSFSLGAYEQYF. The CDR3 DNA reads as TGTGCCAGCAGCTTCTCCCTAGGGGCCTACGAGCAGTACTTC.

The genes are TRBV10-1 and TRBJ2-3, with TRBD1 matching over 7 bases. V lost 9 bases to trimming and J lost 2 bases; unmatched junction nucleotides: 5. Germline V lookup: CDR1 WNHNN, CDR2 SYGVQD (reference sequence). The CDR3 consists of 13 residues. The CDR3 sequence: CASGGQDTDTQYF. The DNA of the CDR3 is TGCGCCAGTGGAGGACAGGACACAGATACGCAGTATTTT.

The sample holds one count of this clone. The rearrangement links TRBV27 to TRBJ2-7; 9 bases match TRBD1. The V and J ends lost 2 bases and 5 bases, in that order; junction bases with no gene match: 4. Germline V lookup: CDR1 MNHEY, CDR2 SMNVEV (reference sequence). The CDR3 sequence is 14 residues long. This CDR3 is CASSLGTGPDEQYF. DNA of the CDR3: TGTGCCAGCAGTTTAGGGACAGGGCCCGACGAGCAGTACTTC.

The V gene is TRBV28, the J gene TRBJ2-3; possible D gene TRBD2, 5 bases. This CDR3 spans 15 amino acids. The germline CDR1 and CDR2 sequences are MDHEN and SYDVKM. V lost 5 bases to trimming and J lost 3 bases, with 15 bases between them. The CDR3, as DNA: TGTGCCAGCAGTCCGGGGAGTTGGGAGACAGATACGCAGTATTTT. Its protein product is CASSPGSWETDTQYF.

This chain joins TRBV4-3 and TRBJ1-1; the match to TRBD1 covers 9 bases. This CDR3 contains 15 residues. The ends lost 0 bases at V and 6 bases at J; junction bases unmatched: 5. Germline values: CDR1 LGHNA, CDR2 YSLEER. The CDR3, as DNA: TGCGCCAGCAGCCAAGAATGGGGACAGGGACCTGAAGCTTTCTTT. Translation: CASSQEWGQGPEAFF.

CDR3 sequence reads: CASRPGGGFYNEQFF. As DNA, the CDR3 is TGTGCCAGCAGACCTGGGGGGGGATTCTACAATGAGCAGTTCTTC. The V gene is TRBV11-3, the J gene TRBJ2-1; TRBD2 agrees at 7 bases. CDR1 and CDR2 from the germline V gene are SGHNT and YENEEA. V was pared by 6 bases and J by 3 bases, with 8 bases of the junction left unmatched. CDR3 size: 15 residues.

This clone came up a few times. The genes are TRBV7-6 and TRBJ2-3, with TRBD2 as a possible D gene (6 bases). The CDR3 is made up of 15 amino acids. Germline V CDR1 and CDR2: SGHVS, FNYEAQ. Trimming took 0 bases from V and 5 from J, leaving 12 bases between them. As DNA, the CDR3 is TGTGCCAGCAGCTTAGCGGGGGGTATGGGAGATACGCAGTATTTT. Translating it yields CASSLAGGMGDTQYF.

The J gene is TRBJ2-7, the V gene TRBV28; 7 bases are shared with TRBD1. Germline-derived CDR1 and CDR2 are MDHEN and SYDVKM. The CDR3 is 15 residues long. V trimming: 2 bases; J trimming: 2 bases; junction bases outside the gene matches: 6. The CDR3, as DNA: TGTGCCAGCAGTTTAGGGACAGTCAAGACCTACGAGCAGTACTTC. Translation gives CASSLGTVKTYEQYF.

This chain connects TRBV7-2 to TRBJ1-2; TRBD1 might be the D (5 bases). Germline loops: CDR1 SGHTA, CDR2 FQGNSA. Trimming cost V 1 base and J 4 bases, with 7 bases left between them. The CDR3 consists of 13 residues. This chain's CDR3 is CASSLVQAYGYTF. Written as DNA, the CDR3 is TGTGCCAGCAGCTTAGTACAGGCCTATGGCTACACCTTC.

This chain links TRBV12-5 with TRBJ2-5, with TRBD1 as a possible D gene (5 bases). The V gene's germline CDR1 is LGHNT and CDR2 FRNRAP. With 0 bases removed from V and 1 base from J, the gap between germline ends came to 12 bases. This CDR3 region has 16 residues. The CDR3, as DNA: TGTGCTAGTGGTTTGGTGTTAGGGGTCGGCCAAGAGACCCAGTACTTC. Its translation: CASGLVLGVGQETQYF. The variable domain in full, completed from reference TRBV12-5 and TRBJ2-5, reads DARVTQTPRHKVTEMGQEVTMRCQPILGHNTVFWYRQTMMQGLELLAYFRNRAPLDDSGMPKDRFSAEMPDATLATLKIQPSEPRDSAVYFCASGLVLGVGQETQYFGPGTRLLVL.

The CDR3 sequence: CASSFSGTGNSPLHF. The CDR3 DNA reads TGTGCCAGCAGCTTCTCCGGGACAGGGAATTCACCCCTCCACTTT. The chain employs TRBV7-9 and TRBJ1-6, with TRBD1 matching 9 bases. Germline loops: CDR1 SEHNR, CDR2 FQNEAQ (reference sequence). The CDR3 totals 15 residues. Germline trimming cut 3 bases from V and 7 bases from J; bases unmatched to any gene: 4.

CDR3 protein: CASSTSLAGENEQYF. The DNA of the CDR3 is TGTGCCAGTAGTACCTCTCTAGCGGGAGAGAACGAGCAGTACTTC. The chain joins TRBV19 to TRBJ2-7; 10 bases map to TRBD2. V dropped 4 bases and J dropped 5; count of bases not matched to a gene: 8. The germline V gene encodes CDR1 LNHDA and CDR2 SQIVND (reference sequence). The CDR3 runs 15 residues.

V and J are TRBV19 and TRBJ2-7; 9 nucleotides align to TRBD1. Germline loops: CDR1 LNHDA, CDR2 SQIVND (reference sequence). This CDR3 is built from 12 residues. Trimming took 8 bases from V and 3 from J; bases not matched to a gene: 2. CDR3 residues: CASSGQGYEQYF. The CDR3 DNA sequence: TGTGCCAGTTCGGGACAGGGCTACGAGCAGTACTTC.

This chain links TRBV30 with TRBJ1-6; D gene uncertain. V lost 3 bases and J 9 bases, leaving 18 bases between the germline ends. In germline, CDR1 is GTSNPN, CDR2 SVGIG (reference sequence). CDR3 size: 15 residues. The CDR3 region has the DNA TGTGCCTGGAGCGCCGTGGAAGGGAGGACTTCACCCCTCCACTTT. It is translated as CAWSAVEGRTSPLHF.

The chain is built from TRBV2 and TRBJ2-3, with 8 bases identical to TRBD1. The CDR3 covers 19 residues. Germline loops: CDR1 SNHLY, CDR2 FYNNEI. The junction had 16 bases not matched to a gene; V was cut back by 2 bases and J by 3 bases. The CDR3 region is CASSEMGPTGGSVTDTQYF. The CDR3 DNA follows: TGTGCCAGCAGTGAAATGGGTCCTACAGGGGGAAGTGTAACAGATACGCAGTATTTT.

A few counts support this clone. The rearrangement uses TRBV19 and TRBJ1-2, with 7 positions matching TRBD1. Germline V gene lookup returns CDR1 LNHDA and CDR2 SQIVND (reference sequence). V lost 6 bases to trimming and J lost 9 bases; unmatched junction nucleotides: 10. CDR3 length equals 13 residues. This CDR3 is CASRLGTDYSYTF. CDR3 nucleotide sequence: TGTGCCAGTAGGCTAGGGACAGACTACAGCTACACCTTC. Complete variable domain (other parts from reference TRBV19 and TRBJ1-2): DGGITQSPKYLFRKEGQNVTLSCEQNLNHDAMYWYRQDPGQGLRLIYYSQIVNDFQKGDIAEGYSVSREKKESFPLTVTSAQKNPTAFYLCASRLGTDYSYTFGSGTRLTVV.

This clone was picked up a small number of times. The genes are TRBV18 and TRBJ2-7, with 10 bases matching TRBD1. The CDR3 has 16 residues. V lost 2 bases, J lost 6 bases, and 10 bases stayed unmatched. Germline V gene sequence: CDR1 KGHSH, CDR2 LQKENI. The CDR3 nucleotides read TGTGCCAGCTCACCAACGACAGGGGGCACCCGATCCGAGCAGTACTTC. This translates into CASSPTTGGTRSEQYF. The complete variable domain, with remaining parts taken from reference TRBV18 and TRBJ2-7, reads NAGVMQNPRHLVRRRGQEARLRCSPMKGHSHVYWYRQLPEEGLKFMVYLQKENIIDESGMPKERFSAEFPKEGPSILRIQQVVRGDSAAYFCASSPTTGGTRSEQYFGPGTRLTVT.

The CDR3 spells CASSHRDRDGYTF. Written as DNA, the CDR3 is TGTGCCAGCAGCCACCGGGACAGGGATGGCTACACCTTC. The chain combines TRBV9 with TRBJ1-2, with 9 bases fitting TRBD1. V shed 4 bases and J 6 bases; nucleotides not matched to a gene: 4. The CDR3 is 13 amino acids. CDR1 SGDLS and CDR2 YYNGEE come from the germline V gene.

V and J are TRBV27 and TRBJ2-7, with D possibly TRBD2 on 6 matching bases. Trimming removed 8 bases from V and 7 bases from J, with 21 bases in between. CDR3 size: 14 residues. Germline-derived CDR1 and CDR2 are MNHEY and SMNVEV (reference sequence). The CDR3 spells CASGLGGAKREQYF. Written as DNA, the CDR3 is TGTGCCAGCGGCCTGGGCGGGGCGAAGAGGGAGCAGTACTTC.

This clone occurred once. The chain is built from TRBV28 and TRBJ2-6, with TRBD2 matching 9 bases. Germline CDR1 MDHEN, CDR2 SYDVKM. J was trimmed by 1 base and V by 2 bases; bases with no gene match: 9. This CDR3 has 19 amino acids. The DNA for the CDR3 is TGTGCCAGCAGTTTACAAGGACTAGCGAGACCATCTGGGGCCAACGTCCTGACTTTC. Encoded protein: CASSLQGLARPSGANVLTF.

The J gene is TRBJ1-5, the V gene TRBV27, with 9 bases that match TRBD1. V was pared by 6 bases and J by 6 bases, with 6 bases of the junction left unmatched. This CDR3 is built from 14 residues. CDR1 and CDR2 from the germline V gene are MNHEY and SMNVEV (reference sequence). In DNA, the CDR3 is TGTGCCAGCAGGACCGGGACAGGGACTCAGCCCCAGCATTTT. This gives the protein CASRTGTGTQPQHF.

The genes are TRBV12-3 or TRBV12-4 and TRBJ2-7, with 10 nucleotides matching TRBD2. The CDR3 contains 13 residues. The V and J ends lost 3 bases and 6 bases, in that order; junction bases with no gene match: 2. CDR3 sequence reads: CASSFSSGSEQYF. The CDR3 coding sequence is TGTGCCAGCAGTTTTTCTAGCGGGAGCGAGCAGTACTTC.

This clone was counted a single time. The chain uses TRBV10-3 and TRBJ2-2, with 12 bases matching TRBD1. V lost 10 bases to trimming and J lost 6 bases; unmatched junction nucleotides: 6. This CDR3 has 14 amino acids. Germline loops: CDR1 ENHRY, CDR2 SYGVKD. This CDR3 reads CATRDRGHPGELFF. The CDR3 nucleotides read TGTGCCACGAGGGACAGGGGGCATCCCGGGGAGCTGTTTTTT.

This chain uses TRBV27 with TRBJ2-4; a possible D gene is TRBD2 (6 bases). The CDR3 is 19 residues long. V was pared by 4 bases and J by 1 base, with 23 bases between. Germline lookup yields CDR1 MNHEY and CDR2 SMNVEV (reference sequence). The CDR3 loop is CASSSPPQGREGAKNIQYF. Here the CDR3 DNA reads TGTGCCAGCAGTTCCCCCCCGCAAGGGCGGGAAGGGGCCAAAAACATTCAGTACTTC.